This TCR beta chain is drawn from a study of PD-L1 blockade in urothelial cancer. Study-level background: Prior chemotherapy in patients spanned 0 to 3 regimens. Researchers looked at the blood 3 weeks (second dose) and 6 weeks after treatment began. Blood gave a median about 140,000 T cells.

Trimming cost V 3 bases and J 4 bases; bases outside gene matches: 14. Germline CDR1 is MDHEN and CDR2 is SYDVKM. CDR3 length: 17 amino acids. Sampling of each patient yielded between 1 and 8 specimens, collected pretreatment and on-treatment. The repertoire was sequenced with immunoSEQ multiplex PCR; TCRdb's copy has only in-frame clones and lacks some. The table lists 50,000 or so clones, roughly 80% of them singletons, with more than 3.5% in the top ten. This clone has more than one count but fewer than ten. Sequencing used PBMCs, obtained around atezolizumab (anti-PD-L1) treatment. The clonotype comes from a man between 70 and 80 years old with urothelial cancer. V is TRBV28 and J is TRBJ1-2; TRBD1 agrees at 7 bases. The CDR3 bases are TGTGCCAGCAGTTTTGTCAACGAGGGGGCGCGTGGCTATGGCTACACCTTC. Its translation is CASSFVNEGARGYGYTF.